These T cell receptor beta chains were read from a single sample in a study of cytomegalovirus exposure and HLA in healthy donors. Generated by immunoSEQ multiplex PCR, the TCRdb table keeps only in-frame clones and is missing some. Here the sample spans 95,000 to 100,000 clones, around 85% being singletons. Specimen: PBMCs. These receptors were obtained from a man in his thirties or forties in good health and CMV-seronegative. Both conserved end residues are part of each CDR3. The D gene is left open where the match is weak. Some rows have no size entry. The others give once, few or many, or a class for an expanded clone.

d_call: NA; j_call: TRBJ1-2; v_call: TRBV7-9; clone_size: many; cdr3_nt: TGTGCCAGCACGGTCACACCGGCGGACTATGGCTACACCTTC; cdr3_aa: CASTVTPADYGYTF
d_call: NA; j_call: TRBJ2-3; v_call: TRBV7-9; clone_size: NA; cdr3_nt: TGTGCCAGCAGCTTAGCCGAGGGACAACACACAGATACGCAGTATTTT; cdr3_aa: CASSLAEGQHTDTQYF
d_call: NA; j_call: TRBJ1-6; v_call: TRBV9; clone_size: NA; cdr3_nt: TGTGCCAGCAGCGTAGGAGGAGGGCCAAGAAATTCACCCCTCCACTTT; cdr3_aa: CASSVGGGPRNSPLHF
d_call: TRBD2; j_call: TRBJ2-2; v_call: TRBV5-4; clone_size: NA; cdr3_nt: TGTGCCATCAGTAGCGGGAGGGCCGTCACCGGGGAGCTGTTTTTT; cdr3_aa: CAISSGRAVTGELFF
d_call: NA; j_call: TRBJ1-5; v_call: TRBV28; clone_size: NA; cdr3_nt: TGTGCCAGCATAGGAGGGTTCAATCAGCCCCAGCATTTT; cdr3_aa: CASIGGFNQPQHF
d_call: TRBD2; j_call: TRBJ2-1; v_call: TRBV29-1; clone_size: NA; cdr3_nt: TGCAGCGTTAACCCGGGACTAGCGTACAATGAGCAGTTCTTC; cdr3_aa: CSVNPGLAYNEQFF
d_call: NA; j_call: TRBJ1-1; v_call: TRBV4-3; clone_size: few; cdr3_nt: TGCGCCAGCAGCCCCAATGCAGTATTCGTCATGAACACTGAAGCTTTCTTT; cdr3_aa: CASSPNAVFVMNTEAFF
d_call: TRBD2; j_call: TRBJ2-1; v_call: TRBV9; clone_size: NA; cdr3_nt: TGTGCCAGCAGCCTACAAGCTGGACTAGCGGGTGATGAGCAGTTCTTC; cdr3_aa: CASSLQAGLAGDEQFF
d_call: NA; j_call: TRBJ2-1; v_call: TRBV6-1; clone_size: NA; cdr3_nt: TGTGCCAGCAGCGAGTCATGGAATGAGCAGTTCTTC; cdr3_aa: CASSESWNEQFF
d_call: TRBD1; j_call: TRBJ1-2; v_call: TRBV6-1; clone_size: NA; cdr3_nt: TGTGCCAGCAGTGAATCGGTGGGCAGGGGGAACCATGGCTACACCTTC; cdr3_aa: CASSESVGRGNHGYTF
d_call: NA; j_call: TRBJ1-1; v_call: TRBV7-8; clone_size: NA; cdr3_nt: TGTGCCAGCAGCTTAGTTTACGGAGTGAACACTGAAGCTTTCTTT; cdr3_aa: CASSLVYGVNTEAFF
d_call: TRBD1; j_call: TRBJ1-4; v_call: TRBV2; clone_size: NA; cdr3_nt: TGTGCCAGCCGGACAGGGACTGCCTATAATGAAAAACTGTTTTTT; cdr3_aa: CASRTGTAYNEKLFF
d_call: TRBD1; j_call: TRBJ2-7; v_call: TRBV5-6; clone_size: NA; cdr3_nt: TGTGCCAGCAGCTTGGCGACAGGGGCGTACGAGCAGTACTTC; cdr3_aa: CASSLATGAYEQYF
d_call: TRBD2; j_call: TRBJ2-3; v_call: TRBV9; clone_size: NA; cdr3_nt: TGTGCCAGCAGCGCCCAGGGGACTAGCGCAGATACGCAGTATTTT; cdr3_aa: CASSAQGTSADTQYF
d_call: TRBD1; j_call: TRBJ2-7; v_call: TRBV29-1; clone_size: few; cdr3_nt: TGCAGCGTTGAAGATCAGCAGGGGGCAGGCGAGCAGTACTTC; cdr3_aa: CSVEDQQGAGEQYF
d_call: NA; j_call: TRBJ1-1; v_call: TRBV4-1; clone_size: NA; cdr3_nt: TGCGCCAGCAGCCAAGACGGTTCAGGGTTGCACACTGAAGCTTTCTTT; cdr3_aa: CASSQDGSGLHTEAFF
d_call: TRBD2; j_call: TRBJ2-3; v_call: TRBV5-4; clone_size: NA; cdr3_nt: TGTGCCAGCAGCCAGGGACTAGCGGGAGCCGCAGATACGCAGTATTTT; cdr3_aa: CASSQGLAGAADTQYF
d_call: NA; j_call: TRBJ1-4; v_call: TRBV15; clone_size: once; cdr3_nt: TGTGCCACCAGCAGGGCGGACAGAGAAGTCGCAACTAATGAAAAACTGTTTTTT; cdr3_aa: CATSRADREVATNEKLFF
d_call: NA; j_call: TRBJ1-3; v_call: TRBV30; clone_size: few; cdr3_nt: TGTGCCTGGAGTGTACTTCCGGGGGTTAGAAACACCATATATTTT; cdr3_aa: CAWSVLPGVRNTIYF
d_call: NA; j_call: TRBJ1-1; v_call: TRBV23-1; clone_size: few; cdr3_nt: TGCGCCAGCAGTCACATCTCAACAAAACGGGGGACTGAAGCTTTCTTT; cdr3_aa: CASSHISTKRGTEAFF
d_call: NA; j_call: TRBJ1-2; v_call: TRBV19; clone_size: NA; cdr3_nt: TGTGCCAGTAGTATGGGGACACCTAATAACTATGGCTACACCTTC; cdr3_aa: CASSMGTPNNYGYTF
d_call: NA; j_call: TRBJ1-4; v_call: TRBV6-1; clone_size: NA; cdr3_nt: TGTGCCAGCAGTCGCGAACAGGGTTTTGTAGAAAAACTGTTTTTT; cdr3_aa: CASSREQGFVEKLFF
d_call: NA; j_call: TRBJ2-7; v_call: TRBV9; clone_size: NA; cdr3_nt: TGTGCCAGCAGCGCTCACCCGAGCAGGGAGGGGGCCTACGAGCAGTACTTC; cdr3_aa: CASSAHPSREGAYEQYF
d_call: TRBD1; j_call: TRBJ1-1; v_call: TRBV7-8; clone_size: NA; cdr3_nt: TGTGCCAGCAGCTTCTTAACAGGGGATGCGTACACTGAAGCTTTCTTT; cdr3_aa: CASSFLTGDAYTEAFF
d_call: TRBD1; j_call: TRBJ2-7; v_call: TRBV14; clone_size: once; cdr3_nt: TGTGCCAGCAGCCAAGGACAGGGGGGATTCTACGAGCAGTACTTC; cdr3_aa: CASSQGQGGFYEQYF
d_call: NA; j_call: TRBJ1-1; v_call: TRBV5-1; clone_size: NA; cdr3_nt: TGCGCCAGCAGCTTGTCGGACAACGTGAACACTGAAGCTTTCTTT; cdr3_aa: CASSLSDNVNTEAFF
d_call: TRBD1; j_call: TRBJ1-4; v_call: TRBV25-1; clone_size: few; cdr3_nt: TGTGCCAGCAGTGTAAACACAGGGGAAAGACTGTTTTTT; cdr3_aa: CASSVNTGERLFF
d_call: NA; j_call: TRBJ1-2; v_call: TRBV6-1; clone_size: NA; cdr3_nt: TGTGCCAGCACGACCCCCGGGATAAAAGGCTACACCTTC; cdr3_aa: CASTTPGIKGYTF
d_call: NA; j_call: TRBJ2-7; v_call: TRBV5-6; clone_size: NA; cdr3_nt: TGTGCCAGCAGCCTCGGGGGTAGCGCAGCCTACGAGCAGTACTTC; cdr3_aa: CASSLGGSAAYEQYF
d_call: TRBD1; j_call: TRBJ1-4; v_call: TRBV28; clone_size: NA; cdr3_nt: TGTGCCAGCAGACGGACAGGGGCAGGGGAAAAACTGTTTTTT; cdr3_aa: CASRRTGAGEKLFF
d_call: TRBD1; j_call: TRBJ1-1; v_call: TRBV19; clone_size: NA; cdr3_nt: TGTGCCAGTACCTCAGCGACAGGGGGCACTGAAGCTTTCTTT; cdr3_aa: CASTSATGGTEAFF
d_call: NA; j_call: TRBJ1-1; v_call: TRBV7-3; clone_size: few; cdr3_nt: TGTGCCAGCAGCGTACAGGGTAATCGGGAAGCTTTCTTT; cdr3_aa: CASSVQGNREAFF
d_call: NA; j_call: TRBJ2-7; v_call: TRBV2; clone_size: NA; cdr3_nt: TGTGCCAGCAGTGAAGCCGGTGAGCAGTACTTC; cdr3_aa: CASSEAGEQYF
d_call: NA; j_call: TRBJ2-7; v_call: TRBV15; clone_size: few; cdr3_nt: TGTGCCACCAGCAGGACTGGCACCTCCTACGAGCAGTACTTC; cdr3_aa: CATSRTGTSYEQYF
d_call: TRBD1; j_call: TRBJ2-7; v_call: TRBV5-1; clone_size: NA; cdr3_nt: TGCGCCAGCAGCTCAACCGGGACAGGGACCTACGAGCAGTACTTC; cdr3_aa: CASSSTGTGTYEQYF